This T cell receptor (beta chain) was captured by sequencing in a study of shared clonotypes between healthy human individuals. About the research overall: In total, the donors were a couple of women and a few men aged 18 to 49.

CDR1 is MNHNY and CDR2 is SVGAGI in the germline V gene (reference sequence). The CDR3 sequence is 13 residues long. V gave up 2 bases and J gave up 9 bases, with 13 bases separating them. Method: immunoSEQ multiplex PCR; TCRdb's copy keeps in-frame clones and lacks some. This table has fewer than 400,000 clones, under 80% appearing once. This clone occurred many times. J is TRBJ2-5 and V is TRBV6-6; D unresolved. The sequenced sample was memory CD4+ T cells sorted from blood. Subset of the sample: CD45RA-negative fraction. This receptor was obtained from a man aged 25-40 years in good health. The CDR3 sequence: CASSYMPNVSQYF. The CDR3 DNA sequence: TGTGCCAGCAGTTACATGCCCAATGTGTCCCAGTACTTC.